This TCR beta chain was recovered during a study of cytomegalovirus exposure and HLA in healthy donors. The overall study: The platform used for the 95 to 150 validation repertoires matched that of the 500 to 850 first-cohort repertoires, a later analysis reported. Broader study findings: There were 150 to 200 TCR beta chains listed as cytomegalovirus-associated. Reports showed the classifier diagnosing cytomegalovirus status with high specificity and sensitivity.

Of note for this clone: Antigen unknown.

Donors came from a validation cohort of over a hundred subjects, distinct from the first 666-subject cohort. Sequencing was performed with immunoSEQ multiplex PCR; in TCRdb, only in-frame clones are kept and a portion is missing. The sample consists of some 180,000 clones, about 81% of them appearing once. The CDR3 runs 13 residues. Between the trimmed V and J ends, which lost 6 bases and 0 bases, there was a span of 6 bases. In germline, CDR1 is MNHEY, CDR2 SMNVEV (reference sequence). This chain links TRBV27 with TRBJ1-5; no reliable D call. The sequenced material came from PBMCs. The clonotype was recovered from a woman aged 30 to 39 in good health and CMV-seronegative. CDR3 in DNA: TGTGCCAGCAGCAGTTATAGCAATCAGCCCCAGCATTTT. Translated: CASSSYSNQPQHF.